The sequence of this T cell receptor (beta chain) was determined in a study of radiotherapy plus CTLA-4 blockade in lung cancer. In the study overall: Patients showed objective responses in around a sixth of cases and disease control in roughly 31%. The study, taken as a whole, reports: Clones of tumor-derived TCRs expanded in blood after radiotherapy plus ipilimumab.

After removal of 3 bases from V and 2 bases from J, the junction contained 3 bases not matched to a gene. This CDR3 spans 14 amino acids. Per germline, CDR1 MGHDK and CDR2 SYGVNS. Ipilimumab-mediated CTLA-4 blockade plus focal radiation was given to patients having chemo-refractory metastatic non-small-cell lung cancer. This clone was counted a few times. What it binds is unknown. Data came from immunoSEQ multiplex PCR; TCRdb stores just in-frame clones and leaves some out. This table holds around 65,000 clones, approximately 77% found once. Sequenced material: peripheral blood, taken from a patient treated with radiotherapy plus ipilimumab. The receptor comes from a human donor with non-small cell lung cancer who had a complete response to radiotherapy plus ipilimumab. J is TRBJ2-5 and V is TRBV25-1; TRBD1 aligns across 7 bases. The CDR3 region is CASSEGQLQETQYF. DNA for the CDR3: TGTGCCAGCAGTGAGGGACAGCTGCAAGAGACCCAGTACTTC.